This paragraph reports one TCR beta chain. CDR1 is SQVTM and CDR2 is ANQGSEA in the germline V gene. This CDR3 comprises 12 residues. Trimming took 7 bases from V and 8 from J; bases not matched to a gene: 7. The sample belongs to a study of cytomegalovirus exposure and HLA in healthy donors. The PCR made use of 60 Vbeta and 13 Jbeta primers. Sequenced by immunoSEQ multiplex PCR; TCRdb stores in-frame clones only, minus some. In the table there are around 170,000 clones, about 80% of which are singletons. The chain employs TRBV29-1 and TRBJ1-2, with 10 bases fitting TRBD1. The source of this sequence is a man aged 40-55 years in good health and CMV-seronegative. Sequencing was done on a sample of PBMCs. Here the CDR3 DNA reads TGCAGCGGTTGGGGACAGGGGACCGGCTACACCTTC. Amino acids: CSGWGQGTGYTF.